The 29 T cell receptor beta chains in this list originate from one sample, sequenced in a study of siplizumab effects on memory and regulatory T cells. The protocol was immunoSEQ multiplex PCR, while the TCRdb copy is restricted to in-frame clones and leaves out a portion. The sample includes more than 85,000 clones, 85% to 95% of them seen just once. Sequencing was carried out using Tregs sorted from blood. All receptors come from a human donor in good health.

Remarks on this clone: The sample holds other DNA sequences that translate to the same CDR3. The chain links TRBV28 to TRBJ1-4; no clear D. This CDR3 spans 11 amino acids. Germline V gene lookup returns CDR1 MDHEN and CDR2 SYDVKM. Trimming took 3 bases from V and 8 from J, leaving 4 bases between them. CDR3 nucleotides: TGTGCCAGCAGTTTGAAGGAAAAACTGTTTTTT. Protein product: CASSLKEKLFF. Variable domain in full (rest from reference TRBV28 and TRBJ1-4): DVKVTQSSRYLVKRTGEKVFLECVQDMDHENMFWYRQDPGLGLRLIYFSYDVKMKEKGDIPEGYSVSREKKERFSLILESASTNQTSMYLCASSLKEKLFFGSGTQLSVL.

This chain joins TRBV7-9 and TRBJ2-5; D not resolved. V lost 1 base and J 9 bases, leaving 9 bases between the germline ends. From germline, CDR1 is SEHNR and CDR2 FQNEAQ (reference sequence). The CDR3 sequence is 12 residues long. The CDR3, as DNA: TGTGCCAGCAGCTTAGGCGCTGGGGCCCAGTACTTC. Its translation: CASSLGAGAQYF.

The chain has TRBV11-3 and TRBJ2-7, with 7 bases lining up with TRBD1. J lost 2 bases, V lost 5 bases, and 6 bases had no gene match. Germline lookup yields CDR1 SGHNT and CDR2 YENEEA. CDR3 length equals 14 residues. The CDR3 sequence is CASSPRDRAYEQYF. For the CDR3, the DNA is TGTGCCAGCAGCCCTAGGGACAGAGCCTACGAGCAGTACTTC. The variable domain in full, completed from reference TRBV11-3 and TRBJ2-7, reads EAGVVQSPRYKIIEKKQPVAFWCNPISGHNTLYWYLQNLGQGPELLIRYENEEAVDDSQLPKDRFSAERLKGVDSTLKIQPAELGDSAVYLCASSPRDRAYEQYFGPGTRLTVT.

V gene TRBV5-1 combines with J gene TRBJ2-7; 7 bases are shared with TRBD2. Trimming cost V 8 bases and J 1 base; bases outside gene matches: 6. CDR1 and CDR2 (germline): SGHRS, YFSETQ. CDR3 length: 13 residues. CDR3 in DNA: TGCGCCAGTTCGGGACTAAAGTCCTACGAGCAGTACTTC. Residues: CASSGLKSYEQYF.

The genes are TRBV7-9 and TRBJ2-3, with no clear D. This CDR3 spans 14 amino acids. Germline CDR1 and CDR2: SEHNR and FQNEAQ (reference sequence). Trimming pared 9 bases from V and 1 base from J, leaving 14 bases between. The CDR3 sequence: CASLPWAGTDTQYF. CDR3 coding DNA: TGTGCCAGTTTGCCATGGGCGGGCACAGATACGCAGTATTTT.

V is TRBV11-2 and J is TRBJ2-1; 7 bases are shared with TRBD1. Germline assignment: CDR1 SGHAT and CDR2 FQNNGV. This CDR3 contains 17 residues. Trimming removed 3 bases from V and 0 bases from J; junction bases left unmatched: 8. CDR3 DNA: TGTGCCAGCAGCTTCCGTGTCAGGGGGAGCTCCTACAATGAGCAGTTCTTC. Protein sequence: CASSFRVRGSSYNEQFF.

The chain combines TRBV30 with TRBJ2-1, with a weak D call TRBD1 (5 bases). V lost 2 bases and J 4 bases, leaving 12 bases between the germline ends. The CDR3 consists of 14 residues. Germline values: CDR1 GTSNPN, CDR2 SVGIG (reference sequence). CDR3 DNA: TGTGCCTGGAGTCGCAGGGCGGTATACAATGAGCAGTTCTTC. Translated: CAWSRRAVYNEQFF.

The rearrangement uses TRBV5-1 and TRBJ2-2; D might be TRBD1 or TRBD2, each matching 5 bases. The length of the CDR3 is 15 residues. Trimming shortened V by 6 bases and J by 1 base, and 13 bases separated the two germline ends. In germline, CDR1 is SGHRS, CDR2 YFSETQ. CDR3 in amino acids: CASKIGTVNTGELFF. CDR3 sequence (DNA): TGCGCCAGCAAGATCGGGACGGTGAACACCGGGGAGCTGTTTTTT. Full variable domain (rest looked up from reference TRBV5-1 and TRBJ2-2): KAGVTQTPRYLIKTRGQQVTLSCSPISGHRSVSWYQQTPGQGLQFLFEYFSETQRNKGNFPGRFSGRQFSNSRSEMNVSTLELGDSALYLCASKIGTVNTGELFFGEGSRLTVL.

This sequence joins TRBV4-1 and TRBJ2-6, with 8 positions matching TRBD1. V lost 1 base to trimming and J lost 0 bases; unmatched junction nucleotides: 8. The CDR3 has 19 amino acids. Germline CDR1 MGHRA, CDR2 YSYEKL. Here the CDR3 reads CASSQAGQGTLSGANVLTF. CDR3 bases: TGCGCCAGCAGCCAAGCCGGACAGGGAACTCTCTCTGGGGCCAACGTCCTGACTTTC.

V and J are TRBV29-1 and TRBJ2-5; 9 positions agree with TRBD1. Losses at the gene ends were 4 bases for V and 5 bases for J; bases not matched to a gene: 8. The germline CDR1 and CDR2 sequences are SQVTM and ANQGSEA. The CDR3 contains 14 residues. The CDR3 coding sequence is TGCAGCGTTGGTGGTGGGACAGGGAGGGAGACCCAGTACTTC. The encoded protein is CSVGGGTGRETQYF.

As concerns this clone: At one of its ends the junction is not consistent with the germline gene, which may arise from a read error. This chain uses TRBV7-9 with TRBJ2-1, with D unclear. CDR3 length: 12 residues. CDR1 is SEHNR, CDR2 FQNEAQ, per germline (reference sequence). The CDR3 DNA reads as TGTGCCAGCAGTTTAGTCGATAGTAAGCAGTTCTTC. This gives the protein CASSLVDSKQFF. The full variable domain, with the rest looked up from reference TRBV7-9 and TRBJ2-1, is DTGVSQNPRHKITKRGQNVTFRCDPISEHNRLYWYRQTLGQGPEFLTYFQNEAQLEKSRLLSDRFSAERPKGSFSTLEIQRTEQGDSAMYLCASSLVDSKQFFGPGTRLTVL.

The V and J genes are TRBV6-5 and TRBJ1-4; D not resolved. This CDR3 spans 12 amino acids. Trimming took off 5 bases at V and 5 bases at J, with 6 bases between the two ends. The germline V gene encodes CDR1 MNHEY and CDR2 SVGAGI. The CDR3 here is CASSRVNEKLFF. In nucleotides, the CDR3 is TGTGCCAGCAGTCGGGTCAATGAAAAACTGTTTTTT.

The J gene is TRBJ2-2, the V gene TRBV5-1; perhaps TRBD1 as D (6 bases). The CDR3 consists of 14 residues. CDR1 SGHRS and CDR2 YFSETQ come from the germline V gene. V lost 2 bases, J lost 8 bases, and 13 bases lay in between. The CDR3 bases are TGCGCCAGCAGCTTTGGACAGTTGAAGGGGGAGCTGTTTTTT. As protein: CASSFGQLKGELFF.

The chain has TRBV5-6 and TRBJ2-4; TRBD2 is a possible D gene (6 bases). Trimming took off 9 bases at V and 0 bases at J, with 13 bases between the two ends. CDR3 length: 14 residues. Germline CDR1 reads SGHDT; CDR2 reads YYEEEE. The CDR3 protein is CATKARGAKNIQYF. CDR3 nucleotides: TGTGCCACCAAGGCGCGGGGAGCCAAAAACATTCAGTACTTC.

The chain couples TRBV5-5 to TRBJ1-4, with a weak D call TRBD1 (5 bases). The CDR3 covers 14 residues. Germline values: CDR1 SGHKS, CDR2 YYEKEE (reference sequence). V gave up 3 bases and J gave up 6 bases, with 12 bases separating them. The DNA of the CDR3 is TGTGCCAGCAGCTATACCGGGGGGGATGAAAAACTGTTTTTT. Translation gives CASSYTGGDEKLFF.

The chain is built from TRBV11-3 and TRBJ2-1, with D maybe TRBD2 (6 bases). V was shortened by 4 bases and J by 8 bases, with 15 bases between the two germline ends. There are 14 residues in the CDR3. From germline, CDR1 is SGHNT and CDR2 YENEEA. CDR3 nucleotides: TGTGCCAGCAGCTCTGAGACTAGATACCATGAGCAGTTCTTC. It specifies CASSSETRYHEQFF.

This chain joins TRBV5-1 and TRBJ1-2; D is undetermined. The CDR3 contains 13 residues. Trimming took off 1 base at V and 5 bases at J, with 9 bases between the two ends. Germline CDR1 reads SGHRS; CDR2 reads YFSETQ. CDR3: CASSLLRSYGYTF. The CDR3 DNA sequence: TGCGCCAGCAGCTTGCTCAGATCTTATGGCTACACCTTC.

This clone was found a few times. The CDR3 DNA reads TGTGCCAGCATCGGCGGGGGGCACCATGGCTACACCTTC. This sequence encodes CASIGGGHHGYTF. The rearrangement links TRBV28 to TRBJ1-2; a weak D match, TRBD1 (6 bases). The V end was cut by 7 bases, the J end by 6 bases, with 15 bases between. The CDR3 totals 13 residues. From germline, CDR1 is MDHEN and CDR2 SYDVKM.

V is TRBV19 and J is TRBJ2-7; maybe TRBD2 (5 bases). Germline CDR1 reads LNHDA; CDR2 reads SQIVND (reference sequence). The CDR3 runs 15 residues. Trimming took off 6 bases at V and 5 bases at J, with 20 bases between the two ends. CDR3 sequence reads: CASRSLSGVSHEQYF. In nucleotides, the CDR3 is TGTGCCAGTAGATCCCTAAGCGGTGTTTCCCACGAGCAGTACTTC. The complete variable domain, with remaining parts taken from reference TRBV19 and TRBJ2-7, reads DGGITQSPKYLFRKEGQNVTLSCEQNLNHDAMYWYRQDPGQGLRLIYYSQIVNDFQKGDIAEGYSVSREKKESFPLTVTSAQKNPTAFYLCASRSLSGVSHEQYFGPGTRLTVT.

The chain recombines TRBV21-1 with TRBJ2-2; the tabulated D call, TRBD2, remains unverified against the DNA. TRBV21-1 is flagged as a pseudogene. The CDR3 consists of 15 residues. The CDR3 protein is CASSKVSMEAGELFF. CDR3 coding DNA: TGTGCCAGCAGCAAAGTATCAATGGAGGCCGGGGAGCTGTTTTTT.

The chain carries TRBV7-9 and TRBJ2-2; TRBD1 aligns across 8 bases. This CDR3 spans 15 amino acids. Germline assignment: CDR1 SEHNR and CDR2 FQNEAQ (reference sequence). Losses at the gene ends were 6 bases for V and 6 bases for J; bases not matched to a gene: 9. The CDR3 protein is CASRRRTGRPGELFF. CDR3 coding DNA: TGTGCCAGCAGAAGGAGGACAGGGCGGCCCGGGGAGCTGTTTTTT.

This rearrangement joins TRBV6-5 to TRBJ2-7; tentative D call: TRBD2 (6 bases). CDR3 length: 15 residues. V was cut by 0 bases and J by 9 bases, with 18 bases left in between. CDR1 and CDR2 from the germline V gene are MNHEY and SVGAGI. CDR3 nucleotides: TGTGCCAGCAGTTACTCTGGAGGGGCCGTCGGGTCGCAGTACTTC. Its protein product is CASSYSGGAVGSQYF.

The chain joins TRBV2 to TRBJ1-3; D gene unclear. This CDR3 contains 14 residues. The germline V gene has CDR1 SNHLY and CDR2 FYNNEI. Trimming left V 1 base short and J 0 bases short, with 4 bases between. The CDR3 region has the DNA TGTGCCAGCAGTGAAGGGAGCTCTGGAAACACCATATATTTT. Its translation: CASSEGSSGNTIYF.

The rearrangement links TRBV11-2 to TRBJ2-1; D is tentatively TRBD1 or TRBD2 (5 bases each). Germline V gene sequence: CDR1 SGHAT, CDR2 FQNNGV. Trimming left V 2 bases short and J 15 bases short, with 26 bases between. This CDR3 is built from 16 residues. In DNA form, the CDR3 reads TGTGCCAGCAGCTTACGGGTCGGTTCTAGGTCGGGGCGCATGTTCTTC. This encodes CASSLRVGSRSGRMFF. Using reference TRBV11-2 and TRBJ2-1 for the parts outside the CDR3, the full variable domain is EAGVAQSPRYKIIEKRQSVAFWCNPISGHATLYWYQQILGQGPKLLIQFQNNGVVDDSQLPKDRFSAERLKGVDSTLKIQPAKLEDSAVYLCASSLRVGSRSGRMFFGPGTRLTVL.

The genes are TRBV7-9 and TRBJ2-7; D is uncertain. Trimming took off 2 bases at V and 5 bases at J, with 4 bases between the two ends. This CDR3 has 11 residues. Germline lookup yields CDR1 SEHNR and CDR2 FQNEAQ (reference sequence). CDR3 amino acids: CASSLWDEQYF. The CDR3 coding sequence is TGTGCCAGCAGCTTATGGGACGAGCAGTACTTC.

The chain joins TRBV13 to TRBJ1-1, with D possibly matching TRBD1 (6 bases). V gave up 1 base and J gave up 7 bases, with 13 bases separating them. The CDR3 sequence is 14 residues long. CDR1 and CDR2 (germline): PRHDT, FYEKMQ (reference sequence). CDR3 nucleotides: TGTGCCAGCAGCTTAGACGGCAGGGGACTTGAAGCTTTCTTT. This sequence encodes CASSLDGRGLEAFF.

The chain recombines TRBV29-1 with TRBJ1-1; 8 nucleotides agree with TRBD1. J was trimmed by 1 base and V by 6 bases; bases with no gene match: 7. Germline loops: CDR1 SQVTM, CDR2 ANQGSEA. The CDR3 contains 14 residues. CDR3 sequence reads: CSVGGGTGNTEAFF. The CDR3 DNA sequence: TGCAGCGTAGGAGGGGGGACAGGGAACACTGAAGCTTTCTTT.

This chain connects TRBV29-1 to TRBJ2-7; D unclear. V dropped 4 bases and J dropped 2 bases, with 9 bases sitting between them. This CDR3 contains 12 residues. In germline, CDR1 is SQVTM, CDR2 ANQGSEA. CDR3 residues: CSVGWHTYEQYF. The CDR3 nucleotides are TGCAGCGTTGGCTGGCATACCTACGAGCAGTACTTC.

The rearrangement joins TRBV10-1 to TRBJ2-2, with TRBD2 as a possible D gene (11 bases). The CDR3 is 19 amino acids. V lost 3 bases and J lost 6, with 26 bases in between. Germline CDR1 reads WNHNN; CDR2 reads SYGVQD (reference sequence). In DNA, the CDR3 is TGCGCCAGCAGTGATATTAGGACAGGGGGACTAGCGGCCCCCGGGGAGCTGTTTTTT. Translating gives CASSDIRTGGLAAPGELFF.